Described below is a single TCR beta chain sequence and its context. Study processing details: Reference gene primer amplification gave nucleated cell count estimates. The method was immunoSEQ multiplex PCR; TCRdb's version includes in-frame clones alone and lacks a portion of them. V and J calls plus clone size are reproduced from that table; the DNA served to infer D and trimming. The sample holds 150,000 to 200,000 clones, more than 85% seen once. The data were taken from a study of blood T cell repertoires in COVID-19. Study-wide context: From the United States, Italy and Spain came samples of acute and convalescent COVID-19.

While infection was still active, Seattle patients were enrolled and then followed longitudinally. Trimming removed 0 bases from V and 5 bases from J, with 8 bases in between. From germline, CDR1 is SGHRS and CDR2 YFSETQ. The length of the CDR3 is 14 residues. The sequenced sample was peripheral blood. The receptor was derived from a man aged 55 to 70 with COVID-19, enrolled during active disease. The chain combines TRBV5-1 with TRBJ1-4; D unclear. The CDR3 here is CASSLADHNEKLFF. CDR3 nucleotides: TGCGCCAGCAGCTTGGCAGATCACAATGAAAAACTGTTTTTT.